The 22 T cell receptor beta chains listed next were all sequenced from one sample in a study of Ad26.COV2.S vaccination and SARS-CoV-2 variants. Assay: immunoSEQ multiplex PCR; the TCRdb copy retains only in-frame clones and omits some. The table shows 380,000 or so clones, with roughly 90% occurring only once. The treatment here: some 20 received Ad26.COV2.S at low or high dose, single or two shots; roughly 5 received placebo; per-sample allocation not given. Day 63 after the first injection of vaccine or placebo was the sampling time. Sequencing used peripheral blood, obtained in a trial of Ad26.COV2.S vaccine versus placebo. The origin of the receptors is a person between 18 and 65 years old who received the Ad26.COV2.S COVID-19 vaccine or a placebo.

V gene TRBV5-1 combines with J gene TRBJ1-6, with D maybe TRBD1 (5 bases). The CDR3 consists of 17 residues. The V end lost 0 bases, the J end lost 7 bases, and 17 bases lay between the germline ends. Per germline, CDR1 SGHRS and CDR2 YFSETQ. CDR3 DNA sequence: TGCGCCAGCAGCTTGGGTCCCCTCCGGGGGAAGAATTCACCCCTCCACTTT. Its protein product is CASSLGPLRGKNSPLHF.

V is TRBV28 and J is TRBJ2-7; 11 nucleotides match TRBD2. In germline, CDR1 is MDHEN, CDR2 SYDVKM. V lost 4 bases, J lost 0 bases, and 5 bases stayed unmatched. The CDR3 length is 16 residues. CDR3 amino acids: CASSSPGTSGSYEQYF. The CDR3 bases are TGTGCCAGCAGTTCTCCCGGGACTAGCGGCTCCTACGAGCAGTACTTC.

The rearrangement links TRBV28 to TRBJ1-2, with 9 bases identical to TRBD1. The CDR3 spans 17 residues. CDR1 and CDR2 from the germline V gene are MDHEN and SYDVKM. After removal of 3 bases from V and 8 bases from J, the junction contained 16 bases not matched to a gene. The CDR3 sequence is CASSFFTGQGEFRGYTF. CDR3 nucleotides: TGTGCCAGCAGTTTTTTTACGGGACAGGGAGAATTTAGAGGCTACACCTTC.

V usage is TRBV6-1 and J usage is TRBJ2-3; D is perhaps TRBD2 (6 bases). CDR3 length equals 15 residues. Germline V gives CDR1 MNHNS, CDR2 SASEGT. V lost 2 bases and J lost 1, with 10 bases in between. For the CDR3, the DNA is TGTGCCAGCAGTGAATCGGGGGAGGGCACAGATACGCAGTATTTT. It yields the protein CASSESGEGTDTQYF.

The chain has TRBV7-8 and TRBJ1-5, with 8 bases lining up with TRBD1. Germline CDR1 is SGHVS and CDR2 is FQNEAQ. J gave up 3 bases and V 5 bases, and 9 bases lay outside the gene matches. The CDR3 extends over 16 amino acids. CDR3 sequence reads: CASSRRRDRINQPQHF. In DNA, the CDR3 is TGTGCCAGCAGCCGACGCCGGGACAGGATCAATCAGCCCCAGCATTTT. The variable domain in full, completed from reference TRBV7-8 and TRBJ1-5, reads GAGVSQSPRYKVAKRGQDVALRCDPISGHVSLFWYQQALGQGPEFLTYFQNEAQLDKSGLPSDRFFAERPEGSVSTLKIQRTQQEDSAVYLCASSRRRDRINQPQHFGDGTRLSIL.

In DNA form, the CDR3 reads TGTGCCAGTAGTATAGCTCACGGACTAGGAGGGGGCACAGATACGCAGTATTTT. Protein product: CASSIAHGLGGGTDTQYF. This chain links TRBV19 with TRBJ2-3, with 7 bases matching TRBD2. CDR3 length equals 18 residues. Germline CDR1 and CDR2: LNHDA and SQIVND (reference sequence). V shed 1 base and J 1 base; nucleotides not matched to a gene: 11.

This rearrangement joins TRBV5-1 to TRBJ1-2, with 7 bases lining up with TRBD1. Germline V gives CDR1 SGHRS, CDR2 YFSETQ. V dropped 6 bases and J dropped 5; count of bases not matched to a gene: 10. This CDR3 has 14 amino acids. CDR3 sequence (DNA): TGCGCCAGCACCCTGAGCACAGGGGATTATGGCTACACCTTC. This codes for CASTLSTGDYGYTF.

V and J are TRBV28 and TRBJ1-1; TRBD1 might be the D (5 bases). The CDR3 loop spans 12 amino acids. CDR1 is MDHEN, CDR2 SYDVKM, per germline. V shed 5 bases and J shed 3 bases, with 7 bases lying between them. CDR3: CASSAGHTEAFF. CDR3 sequence (DNA): TGTGCCAGCAGTGCAGGGCACACTGAAGCTTTCTTT.

V usage is TRBV5-1 and J usage is TRBJ2-7; TRBD1 agrees at 8 bases. Trimming at V came to 0 bases and at J to 0 bases, leaving 2 bases not matched to a gene. Germline V gene sequence: CDR1 SGHRS, CDR2 YFSETQ. The CDR3 sequence is 15 residues long. In DNA, the CDR3 is TGCGCCAGCAGCTTGGTGGGACAGGCCTCCTACGAGCAGTACTTC. Its translation: CASSLVGQASYEQYF.

The chain recombines TRBV2 with TRBJ1-1; no firm D call. Germline V gene data show CDR1 as SNHLY and CDR2 as FYNNEI. V lost 4 bases and J lost 5, with 23 bases in between. CDR3 size: 17 residues. DNA of the CDR3: TGTGCCAGCAGTGCACGGGCTCCTGCCTGGGGAAATACTGAAGCTTTCTTT. Protein: CASSARAPAWGNTEAFF. The variable domain in full, with the rest retrieved from reference TRBV2 and TRBJ1-1, is EPEVTQTPSHQVTQMGQEVILRCVPISNHLYFYWYRQILGQKVEFLVSFYNNEISEKSEIFDDQFSVERPDGSNFTLKIRSTKLEDSAMYFCASSARAPAWGNTEAFFGQGTRLTVV.

The chain uses TRBV6-2 or TRBV6-3 and TRBJ1-2; the D gene is possibly TRBD1 (5 bases). The ends were cut back, 5 bases at V and 3 bases at J, with 22 bases in the middle. CDR1 and CDR2 (germline): MNHEY, SVGEGT. CDR3 size: 17 residues. Here the CDR3 DNA reads TGTGCCAGCAGTACCTCTATACGGGATTGGGGGGACTATGGCTACACCTTC. Translating gives CASSTSIRDWGDYGYTF.

V and J are TRBV6-2 or TRBV6-3 and TRBJ1-4; TRBD1 matches at 9 bases. The length of the CDR3 is 16 residues. Trimming removed 6 bases from V and 0 bases from J; junction bases left unmatched: 5. Germline CDR1 is MNHEY and CDR2 is SVGEGT. CDR3 protein: CASSPGQGTTNEKLFF. The CDR3 coding sequence is TGTGCCAGCAGCCCGGGACAGGGAACAACTAATGAAAAACTGTTTTTT.

The CDR3 loop reads CASSLGVGAGELFF. The CDR3 DNA reads as TGCGCCAGCAGCTTGGGAGTAGGGGCCGGGGAGCTGTTTTTT. This sequence joins TRBV5-1 and TRBJ2-2; weak D call: TRBD1 (5 bases). The ends were cut back, 0 bases at V and 6 bases at J, with 9 bases in the middle. The CDR3 length is 14 residues. Germline CDR1 reads SGHRS; CDR2 reads YFSETQ.

This chain joins TRBV10-1 and TRBJ1-6; no definite D call. Germline CDR1 reads WNHNN; CDR2 reads SYGVQD (reference sequence). Trimming took off 3 bases at V and 7 bases at J, with 10 bases between the two ends. The length of the CDR3 is 14 residues. CDR3 bases: TGCGCCAGCAGTGAAGGTCCGGGGAATTCACCCCTCCACTTT. Protein: CASSEGPGNSPLHF.

The V and J genes are TRBV28 and TRBJ1-5; D remains unclear. This CDR3 comprises 15 residues. CDR1 and CDR2 from the germline V gene are MDHEN and SYDVKM. V shed 3 bases and J shed 4 bases, with 13 bases lying between them. CDR3 sequence: CASSFNWLKNQPQHF. The CDR3 nucleotides are TGTGCCAGCAGTTTTAATTGGCTGAAGAATCAGCCCCAGCATTTT.

This clone was observed once. CDR3 sequence: CASSTGTRTTNEKLFF. The CDR3 bases are TGCGCCAGCAGCACTGGGACACGAACAACTAATGAAAAACTGTTTTTT. The chain has TRBV5-1 and TRBJ1-4, with a possible D match to TRBD1 (6 bases). Germline V gene sequence: CDR1 SGHRS, CDR2 YFSETQ. CDR3 length: 16 residues. Trimming pared 4 bases from V and 0 bases from J, leaving 13 bases between.

The DNA of the CDR3 is TGTGCCAGCAGCCAGTCGACAGGGCTCTACGAAAAACTGTTTTTT. It encodes CASSQSTGLYEKLFF. The chain couples TRBV7-2 to TRBJ1-4, with 7 nucleotides matching TRBD1. Germline CDR1 and CDR2: SGHTA and FQGNSA. CDR3 size: 15 residues. After removal of 5 bases from V and 8 bases from J, the junction contained 11 bases not matched to a gene.

The V call is TRBV29-1, the J call TRBJ2-1; 11 nucleotides match TRBD2. Germline V gives CDR1 SQVTM, CDR2 ANQGSEA. Trimming cost V 2 bases and J 7 bases; bases outside gene matches: 10. The CDR3 has 16 amino acids. CDR3 bases: TGCAGCGTTGAACTAGCGGGAGGCGGGTCCCTGAATGAGCAGTTCTTC. Encoded protein: CSVELAGGGSLNEQFF.

This chain connects TRBV28 to TRBJ2-6, with a weak D call TRBD1 (5 bases). The CDR3 covers 15 residues. The ends were cut back, 7 bases at V and 0 bases at J, with 10 bases in the middle. Germline CDR1 and CDR2: MDHEN and SYDVKM. The chain's CDR3 is CASKGAFSGANVLTF. In DNA, the CDR3 is TGTGCCAGCAAAGGGGCCTTCTCTGGGGCCAACGTCCTGACTTTC.

As to this clone: The identical CDR3 is also encoded by other nucleotide sequences in the sample. J is TRBJ2-2 and V is TRBV7-2; 8 nucleotides agree with TRBD2. Germline V gene data show CDR1 as SGHTA and CDR2 as FQGNSA. V lost 3 bases, J lost 5 bases, and 5 bases stayed unmatched. The length of the CDR3 is 15 residues. The CDR3 bases are TGTGCCAGCAGCTTGGCGGGAGGCAGTACCGGGGAGCTGTTTTTT. Its protein is CASSLAGGSTGELFF. Based on the CDR3 plus reference TRBV7-2 and TRBJ2-2, the full variable domain is GAGVSQSPSNKVTEKGKDVELRCDPISGHTALYWYRQSLGQGLEFLIYFQGNSAPDKSGLPSDRFSAERTGGSVSTLTIQRTQQEDSAVYLCASSLAGGSTGELFFGEGSRLTVL.

The gene calls are TRBV10-3 and TRBJ2-7; D tentatively fits TRBD1 or TRBD2 (6 bases each). Trimming took off 0 bases at V and 0 bases at J, with 9 bases between the two ends. This CDR3 is 15 amino acids long. Germline CDR1 is ENHRY and CDR2 is SYGVKD. Here the CDR3 DNA reads TGTGCCATCAGTGAGTCTGGGGGGCTCTCCTACGAGCAGTACTTC. As protein: CAISESGGLSYEQYF.

In this sample, this clone turned up a few times. The J gene is TRBJ1-4, the V gene TRBV4-2; possible D gene TRBD1, 6 bases. The CDR3 totals 15 residues. The germline V gene has CDR1 LGHNA and CDR2 YNFKEQ. V lost 4 bases, J lost 3 bases, and 12 bases lay in between. Written as DNA, the CDR3 is TGTGCCAGCAGCCCCCAGACAGGACCTAATGAAAAACTGTTTTTT. Protein product: CASSPQTGPNEKLFF.